The rows below give T cell receptor beta chains drawn from one sample of a study of OX40 agonist ivuxolimab in advanced cancers. Clones were sequenced by immunoSEQ multiplex PCR, and TCRdb holds only the in-frame ones, with some missing. The table includes some 95,000 clones, roughly 89% detected once. The sequences come from CD4+ or CD8+ T cells sorted from blood, collected in a trial of the OX40 agonist ivuxolimab. The receptors were gathered from an adult with an advanced solid tumor such as melanoma, head and neck, liver or kidney cancer. Each CDR3 is given with its conserved first and last residue. A D gene is named only where the DNA matches it firmly. Clone sizes are given selectively: once, few, many, or a class where the clone is expanded.

j_call	d_call	clone_size	v_call	cdr3_aa	cdr3_nt
TRBJ1-2	NA	NA	TRBV7-2	CASSSDLIANYGYTF	TGTGCCAGCAGTTCCGACCTCATAGCTAACTATGGCTACACCTTC
TRBJ2-1	NA	NA	TRBV29-1	CSAGTSRTYNEQFF	TGCAGCGCTGGGACGAGTCGTACCTACAATGAGCAGTTCTTC
TRBJ2-7	TRBD1	NA	TRBV18	CASSPGQDDEQYF	TGTGCCAGCTCACCAGGACAGGACGACGAGCAGTACTTC
TRBJ1-2	TRBD1	few	TRBV6-5	CASSYSIYRGLGGYTF	TGTGCCAGCAGTTACTCGATATACAGGGGGCTTGGTGGCTACACCTTC
TRBJ1-4	TRBD1	NA	TRBV19	CASSIRTGNEKLFF	TGTGCCAGTAGTATCCGGACAGGGAATGAAAAACTGTTTTTT
TRBJ2-7	NA	NA	TRBV28	CASSPPGTMGQYF	TGTGCCAGCAGTCCCCCGGGGACGATGGGGCAGTACTTC
TRBJ1-5	NA	NA	TRBV11-1	CASSASSNQPQHF	TGTGCCAGCAGCGCGAGTAGCAATCAGCCCCAGCATTTT
TRBJ2-7	NA	NA	TRBV7-2	CASSPKGPSYEQYF	TGTGCCAGCAGCCCTAAGGGACCCAGCTACGAGCAGTACTTC
TRBJ2-7	NA	NA	TRBV9	CASSVDPDHSYEQYF	TGTGCCAGCAGCGTAGATCCCGACCACTCCTACGAGCAGTACTTC
TRBJ1-5	NA	once	TRBV6-6	CASSYGRGSQPQHF	TGTGCCAGCAGTTATGGGCGGGGATCCCAGCCCCAGCATTTT
TRBJ2-5	NA	NA	TRBV7-2	CASSLLGGTETQYF	TGTGCCAGCAGTTTACTTGGGGGCACAGAGACCCAGTACTTC
TRBJ1-4	NA	NA	TRBV25-1	CASSEGGGNEKLFF	TGTGCCAGCAGTGAAGGAGGGGGGAATGAAAAACTGTTTTTT
TRBJ2-7	TRBD1	NA	TRBV7-9	CASSHIDRDRTYEQYF	TGTGCCAGCAGCCATATCGACCGGGACAGGACCTACGAGCAGTACTTC
TRBJ2-2	NA	NA	TRBV7-2	CASSQQAANTGELFF	TGTGCCAGCAGCCAGCAGGCTGCGAACACCGGGGAGCTGTTTTTT
TRBJ2-7	NA	NA	TRBV19	CASSRQGRLEQYF	TGTGCCAGTAGTAGGCAGGGACGGCTGGAGCAGTACTTC
TRBJ2-7	TRBD1	NA	TRBV5-5	CASSLGQGLYEQYF	TGTGCCAGCAGCCTGGGACAGGGTCTCTACGAGCAGTACTTC
TRBJ2-2	NA	NA	TRBV4-3	CASSQDLTQSGGELFF	TGCGCCAGCAGCCAAGATCTTACACAGTCTGGCGGGGAGCTGTTTTTT
TRBJ2-5	NA	NA	TRBV5-1	CASSPLQGTGQTQYF	TGCGCCAGCAGCCCCCTACAGGGGACTGGGCAGACCCAGTACTTC
TRBJ2-2	NA	NA	TRBV7-2	CASSSRRESGELFF	TGTGCCAGCAGCTCCCGACGGGAGTCCGGGGAGCTGTTTTTT
TRBJ1-1	NA	NA	TRBV2	CASSKGQNTEAFF	TGTGCCAGCAGTAAAGGACAGAACACTGAAGCTTTCTTT
TRBJ1-5	TRBD1	once	TRBV7-3	CASSEQPPRQGIHISNQPQHF	TGTGCCAGCAGCGAACAACCACCGAGACAGGGGATACACATTAGCAATCAGCCCCAGCATTTT
TRBJ2-5	TRBD1	NA	TRBV6-5	CASSYWGQGQETQYF	TGTGCCAGCAGTTACTGGGGACAGGGACAAGAGACCCAGTACTTC
TRBJ1-5	NA	NA	TRBV9	CASSAVRLRDQPQHF	TGTGCCAGCAGCGCGGTTAGACTCAGAGATCAGCCCCAGCATTTT
TRBJ1-1	NA	NA	TRBV18	CASSLGPRRTEAFF	TGTGCCAGCTCCCTCGGGCCCCGAAGAACTGAAGCTTTCTTT
TRBJ2-1	NA	NA	TRBV6-1	CASSGLRVWHYNEQFF	TGTGCCAGCAGTGGACTCCGGGTCTGGCATTACAATGAGCAGTTCTTC
TRBJ2-3	TRBD1	NA	TRBV14	CASSQWTGYTDTQYF	TGTGCCAGCAGCCAGTGGACAGGGTACACAGATACGCAGTATTTT
TRBJ2-3	TRBD2	once	TRBV7-3	CASSRTSGFLADTQYF	TGTGCCAGCAGCCGGACTAGTGGGTTTCTGGCAGATACGCAGTATTTT
TRBJ1-4	NA	NA	TRBV7-2	CASSDGGAGEKLFF	TGTGCCAGCAGCGACGGCGGGGCCGGTGAAAAACTGTTTTTT
TRBJ2-7	TRBD2	NA	TRBV18	CASSPVSGGAEQYF	TGTGCCAGCTCACCGGTTAGCGGGGGAGCCGAGCAGTACTTC
TRBJ1-5	TRBD1	NA	TRBV10-3	CAISYDRGRQPQHF	TGTGCCATCAGCTATGACAGGGGCCGACAGCCCCAGCATTTT
TRBJ1-2	TRBD1	NA	TRBV5-6	CASSFGQGIGYTF	TGTGCCAGCAGCTTTGGACAGGGCATTGGCTACACCTTC